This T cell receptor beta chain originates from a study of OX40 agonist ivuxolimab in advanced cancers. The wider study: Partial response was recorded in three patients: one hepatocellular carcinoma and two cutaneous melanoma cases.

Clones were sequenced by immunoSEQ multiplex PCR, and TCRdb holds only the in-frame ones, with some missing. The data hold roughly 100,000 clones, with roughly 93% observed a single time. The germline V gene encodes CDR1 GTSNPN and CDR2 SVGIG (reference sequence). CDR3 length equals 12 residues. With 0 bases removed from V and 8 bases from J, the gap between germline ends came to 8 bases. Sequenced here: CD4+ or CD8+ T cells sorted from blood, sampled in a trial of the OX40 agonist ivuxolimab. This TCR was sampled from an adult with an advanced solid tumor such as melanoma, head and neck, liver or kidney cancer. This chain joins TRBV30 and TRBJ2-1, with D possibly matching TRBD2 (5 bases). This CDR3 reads CAWSVGGHEQFF. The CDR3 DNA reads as TGTGCCTGGAGTGTAGGAGGCCATGAGCAGTTCTTC.